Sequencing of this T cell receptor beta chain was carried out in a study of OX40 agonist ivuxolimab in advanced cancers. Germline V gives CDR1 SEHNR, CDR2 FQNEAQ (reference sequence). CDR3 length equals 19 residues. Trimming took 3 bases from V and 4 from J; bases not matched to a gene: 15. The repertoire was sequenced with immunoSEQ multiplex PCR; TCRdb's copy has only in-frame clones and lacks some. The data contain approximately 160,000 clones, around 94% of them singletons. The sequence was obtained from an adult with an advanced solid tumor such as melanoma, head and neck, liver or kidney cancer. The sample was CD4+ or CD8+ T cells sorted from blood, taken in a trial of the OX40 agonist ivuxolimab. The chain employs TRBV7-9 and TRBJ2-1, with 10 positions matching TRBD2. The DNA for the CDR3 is TGTGCCAGCAGCTTGGGGAAGAACGTAGCGGGGGGCCAATACAATGAGCAGTTCTTC. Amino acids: CASSLGKNVAGGQYNEQFF. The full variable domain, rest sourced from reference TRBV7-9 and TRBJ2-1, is DTGVSQNPRHKITKRGQNVTFRCDPISEHNRLYWYRQTLGQGPEFLTYFQNEAQLEKSRLLSDRFSAERPKGSFSTLEIQRTEQGDSAMYLCASSLGKNVAGGQYNEQFFGPGTRLTVL.